This T cell receptor beta chain was sequenced for a study of tumor-infiltrating lymphocytes in localized non-small cell lung cancer. Study results and caveats: Different pieces of the same tissue were used for each assay. Only some patients had TCR sequencing, depending on available tissue.

The assay was immunoSEQ multiplex PCR, and TCRdb's table has in-frame clones only and misses some. The table lists more than 10,000 clones, roughly 82% of them singletons. As concerns this clone: Antigen: not known.

This clonotype was obtained from a human donor with non-small cell lung cancer. Sequences were obtained from uninvolved lung tissue not adjacent to the tumor.

CDR3 residues: CASSQDPGQGPVAFF. Written as DNA, the CDR3 is TGCGCCAGCAGCCAAGATCCTGGGCAGGGCCCGGTAGCTTTCTTT. This chain links TRBV4-1 with TRBJ1-1; possible D gene TRBD1, 5 bases. V was clipped by 0 bases and J by 10 bases, with 18 bases between them. Germline V gene sequence: CDR1 MGHRA, CDR2 YSYEKL. The CDR3 length is 15 residues.